The rows below give T cell receptor beta chains drawn from one sample of a study of beta chain features in type 1 diabetes. TCRdb's table, derived via immunoSEQ multiplex PCR, lists solely in-frame clones and lacks some. Counted here are some 290,000 clones, about 24% occurring once; the ten biggest clones make up around 0.012%. What was sequenced was naive CD4+ T cells from blood. The source of these receptors is a woman between 25 and 40 years old with type 1 diabetes. Each CDR3 is given with its conserved first and last residue. Fields, in order: J gene, V gene, clone size, D gene, CDR3 DNA, CDR3 protein. D genes are given only for firm matches. Clone size is stated in some rows and not others, as once, few, many or a class when expanded.

>TRBJ2-1|TRBV4-1|few|-
TGCGCCAGCAGCCAACGTATCTACAATGAGCAGTTCTTC
CASSQRIYNEQFF
>TRBJ2-2|TRBV7-3|-|-
TGTGCCAGCAGCTTATCATCCCCCGGGGAGCTGTTTTTT
CASSLSSPGELFF
>TRBJ2-6|TRBV7-3|-|TRBD1
TGTGCCAGCAGCTTAAATTATCGGGACAGCCCTTCTGGGGCCAACGTCCTGACTTTC
CASSLNYRDSPSGANVLTF
>TRBJ2-7|TRBV9|-|TRBD2
TGTGCCAGCAGCGTAGCTATGACGAGCGGGACCTACGAGCAGTACTTC
CASSVAMTSGTYEQYF
>TRBJ1-2|TRBV30|few|-
TGTGCCGGAGGGGGGGGCGCTGGATATGGCTACACCTTC
CAGGGGAGYGYTF
>TRBJ2-2|TRBV18|-|TRBD2
TGTGCCAGCTCACCATCACTAGCGGGATTCACCGGGGAGCTGTTTTTT
CASSPSLAGFTGELFF
>TRBJ2-1|TRBV15|few|TRBD2
TGTGCCACCAGTAGACTAGCGGTAAGGGGTGAGCAGTTCTTC
CATSRLAVRGEQFF
>TRBJ2-7|TRBV18|few|-
TGTGCCAGCTCACCACCGTCTTCCTACGAGCAGTACTTC
CASSPPSSYEQYF
>TRBJ2-5|TRBV5-4|-|TRBD2
TGTGCCAGCAGCCAAATTAGCGGGAGCGGGGAGACCCAGTACTTC
CASSQISGSGETQYF
>TRBJ2-1|TRBV7-9|few|TRBD2
TGTGCCAGCATCAGACTAGCGGGAAACAATGAGCAGTTCTTC
CASIRLAGNNEQFF
>TRBJ2-7|TRBV30|few|TRBD1
TGTGCCTGCAACAAACAGGGGACCTACGAGCAGTACTTC
CACNKQGTYEQYF
>TRBJ2-7|TRBV5-1|-|TRBD1
TGCGCCAGCAGCTCGAGGACAGGGGGCATGACCTACGAGCAGTACTTC
CASSSRTGGMTYEQYF
>TRBJ2-3|TRBV7-9|-|TRBD1
TGTGCCAGCAGGCGGTCGACAGGGGATATCACAGATACGCAGTATTTT
CASRRSTGDITDTQYF
>TRBJ2-7|TRBV29-1|-|-
TGCAGCGTCAAGCTACCAGGGTGGGGGGTGACCGAATACTCCTACGAGCAGTACTTC
CSVKLPGWGVTEYSYEQYF
>TRBJ2-1|TRBV21-1|-|-
TGTGCCAGCAGCAGAGCCGGGACTACCTACAATGAGCAGTTCTTC
CASSRAGTTYNEQFF
>TRBJ2-5|TRBV30|-|TRBD2
TGTGCCTGGAGCCCTAGCGGGACTCAAGAGACCCAGTACTTC
CAWSPSGTQETQYF
>TRBJ2-3|TRBV7-9|few|TRBD1
TGTGCCAGCAGCGGAACAGGGGTAGATACGCAGTATTTT
CASSGTGVDTQYF
>TRBJ2-7|TRBV19|-|-
TGTGCCAGTAGTATTAGGTCCGAGGACGAGCAGTACTTC
CASSIRSEDEQYF
>TRBJ1-2|TRBV30|-|TRBD1
TGTGCCTGGAGTGTACTTCCCACAGGGGGTAGCTATGGCTACACCTTC
CAWSVLPTGGSYGYTF
>TRBJ2-5|TRBV29-1|-|-
TGCAGCGTTGTCTTCGGGGGTCTCGGGGAGACCCAGTACTTC
CSVVFGGLGETQYF
>TRBJ1-2|TRBV6-5|-|-
TGTGCCAGCAGTTACGGACAGCTTAACTATGGCTACACCTTC
CASSYGQLNYGYTF
>TRBJ2-5|TRBV29-1|-|TRBD1
TGCAGCCTACTGGGGCTACAGGGGACAGAGACCCAGTACTTC
CSLLGLQGTETQYF
>TRBJ2-6|TRBV7-2|few|-
TGTGCCAGCAGCCTCCGTATCTCTGGGGCCAACGTCCTGACTTTC
CASSLRISGANVLTF
>TRBJ2-2|TRBV6-5|-|-
TGTGCCAGCAGTTTGTCAGGGCTCAACACCGGGGAGCTGTTTTTT
CASSLSGLNTGELFF
>TRBJ2-7|TRBV4-1|-|TRBD2
TGCGCCAGCAGCCAGACCGGGACTAGCGGGCGAACCTACGAGCAGTACTTC
CASSQTGTSGRTYEQYF
>TRBJ2-2|TRBV28|-|-
TGTGCCAGCAGCCAAATTCTAGACACCGGGGAGCTGTTTTTT
CASSQILDTGELFF
>TRBJ2-2|TRBV9|few|-
TGTGCCAGCAGCCCCAACTTGAACACCGGGGAGCTGTTTTTT
CASSPNLNTGELFF
>TRBJ1-2|TRBV30|-|-
TGTGCCCGATATCCGGGACACAACTATGGCTACACCTTC
CARYPGHNYGYTF
>TRBJ2-5|TRBV28|-|-
TGTGCCACCACATGGGAGAGTGGGACCCAGTACTTC
CATTWESGTQYF
>TRBJ2-5|TRBV21-1|-|-
TGTGCCAGCAGCACCCGAGGCAGGGTTCAAGAGACCCAGTACTTC
CASSTRGRVQETQYF
>TRBJ1-4|TRBV9|-|-
TGTGCCAGCAGCGCAGGCTCGGGGAAGGCAGGTGAAAAACTGTTTTTT
CASSAGSGKAGEKLFF
>TRBJ2-1|TRBV29-1|few|-
TGCAGCGTTGGGGTCGGGGAGCAGTTCTTC
CSVGVGEQFF
>TRBJ1-1|TRBV29-1|few|-
TGCAGCGCGGGGATAGGATTGGACACTGAAGCTTTCTTT
CSAGIGLDTEAFF
>TRBJ2-1|TRBV29-1|few|TRBD2
TGCAGCGTTGAAGTGATTCGGGGGGGCGATGAGCAGTTCTTC
CSVEVIRGGDEQFF
>TRBJ2-5|TRBV5-1|-|TRBD1
TGCGCCAGCAGCTTCACCGGGACAGGGGGAGAGACCCAGTACTTC
CASSFTGTGGETQYF
>TRBJ2-7|TRBV14|few|-
TGTGCCAGCAGCCAACCTGGAGACAGAGCCGAGCAGTACTTC
CASSQPGDRAEQYF
>TRBJ2-7|TRBV4-1|-|TRBD2
TGCGCCAGCAGCCCCCGACTAGCGGGAGCCGGACTGAGCTCCTACGAGCAGTACTTC
CASSPRLAGAGLSSYEQYF
>TRBJ1-2|TRBV15|few|-
TGTGCCACCAGCAGAGACCACGACAGACCCCCCTATGGCTACACCTTC
CATSRDHDRPPYGYTF
>TRBJ2-2|TRBV30|few|TRBD2
TGTGCCTGGAGTAAAGGACTAGCGGACACCGGGGAGCTGTTTTTT
CAWSKGLADTGELFF
>TRBJ2-1|TRBV30|-|TRBD1
TGTGCCTGGAGTGTACTGGGGGTTGCAGGGGGCGTGGGGGCCTACAATGAGCAGTTCTTC
CAWSVLGVAGGVGAYNEQFF
>TRBJ2-1|TRBV5-1|-|-
TGCGCCAGCAGCTTGAATCGGGGACTCCTCAATGAGCAGTTCTTC
CASSLNRGLLNEQFF
>TRBJ2-1|TRBV4-1|-|TRBD1
TGCGCCAGCAGCCAAGAAGGGACAGGGTACTCCTACAATGAGCAGTTCTTC
CASSQEGTGYSYNEQFF
>TRBJ2-1|TRBV5-4|few|-
TGTGCCAGCAGCCAATACTTCCAGACGGGTGAGCAGTTCTTC
CASSQYFQTGEQFF
>TRBJ2-7|TRBV7-9|-|TRBD2
TGTGCCAGCAGCTTAGCGCTAGCGGGCACCTACGAGCAGTACTTC
CASSLALAGTYEQYF
>TRBJ2-7|TRBV27|-|-
TGTGCCAGCAGTTCCACCTACGAGCAGTACTTC
CASSSTYEQYF
>TRBJ2-5|TRBV7-9|-|-
TGTGCCAGCAGCCTAGGTGGGAGTACCTCAGAGACCCAGTACTTC
CASSLGGSTSETQYF
>TRBJ1-5|TRBV19|-|TRBD1
TGTGCCAGTGGGGAGACAGGGGTTAGCAATCAGCCCCAGCATTTT
CASGETGVSNQPQHF
>TRBJ1-5|TRBV30|-|-
TGTGCCTGGAAGGGCGACGGGAACCAGCCCCAGCATTTT
CAWKGDGNQPQHF
>TRBJ2-2|TRBV5-4|-|-
TGTGCCAGCAGCTTGGATAGATATACGAACACCGGGGAGCTGTTTTTT
CASSLDRYTNTGELFF
>TRBJ2-5|TRBV4-1|-|-
TGCGCCAGCAGCCAAGAGGTCGCCAGGGCCAAGACCCAGTACTTC
CASSQEVARAKTQYF
>TRBJ1-2|TRBV6-6|-|TRBD1
TGTGCCAGCAGCGAACAGGGGGCGTCTAACTATGGCTACACCTTC
CASSEQGASNYGYTF
>TRBJ2-7|TRBV29-1|few|TRBD2
TGCAGCGTTAAGCGGGAGGGCTCATACGAGCAGTACTTC
CSVKREGSYEQYF
>TRBJ1-2|TRBV30|few|TRBD1
TGTGCCTGGAGTTGGACAGGGAACTATGGCTACACCTTC
CAWSWTGNYGYTF
>TRBJ1-2|TRBV27|-|-
TGTGCCAGCAGTTGGACAGCTAACTATGGCTACACCTTC
CASSWTANYGYTF
>TRBJ1-5|TRBV4-1|-|-
TGCGCCAGCAGCCGAACCCCATACACAGGGAAGGGCATCAGCACCCAGCATTTT
CASSRTPYTGKGISTQHF